This section outlines one T cell receptor beta chain sequence together with its context. This CDR3 has 16 residues. V shed 1 base, J shed 5 bases, and the junction held 6 bases outside the gene matches. Germline V gives CDR1 KGHDR, CDR2 SFDVKD. The data originate from a study of blood T cell repertoires in COVID-19. Study overall: There were acute and convalescent COVID-19 samples, and they came from the United States, Italy and Spain. T cells, B-cell-depleted T cells, or PBMCs supplied cDNA or gDNA.

Assay: immunoSEQ multiplex PCR; the TCRdb copy retains only in-frame clones and omits some. The sample records more than 300,000 clones, 88% being singletons. Recruits, aged roughly 18 to 95 years, lived in under 25 US areas. Sequencing used PBMCs or T cells enriched from blood (not recorded which). This chain joins TRBV24-1 and TRBJ2-7; 11 bases line up with TRBD1. This receptor was taken from a woman aged 18-29 years who had recovered from COVID-19. The CDR3 loop is CATSDFGRTGGNEQYF. The CDR3 nucleotides are TGTGCCACCAGTGATTTCGGGAGGACAGGGGGCAACGAGCAGTACTTC.